This T cell receptor beta chain was sequenced in a study of radiation and T cells in renal cell carcinoma. Study-wide findings and caveats: Dominant CDR3 motifs occupied more repertoire in irradiated than control tumors. In nephrectomy-only tumors, top 100 clonotypes averaged approximately 40%, versus approximately 50% irradiated.

Sample treatment: treatment-naive control, cytoreductive nephrectomy. This renal cell carcinoma was of the clear cell type. Remarks on this clone: Antigen specificity is unknown.

Generated by immunoSEQ multiplex PCR, the TCRdb table keeps only in-frame clones and is missing some. The repertoire holds about 16,000 clones, with 62% as singletons. The TCR comes from a man aged 60 to 75 with renal cell carcinoma. Sample: tumor tissue, taken from a patient whose treatment was nephrectomy without radiotherapy.

DNA of the CDR3: TGTGCCAGCAGCCAAGATCGGGGAGGGGCGTGGTACAATGAGCAGTTCTTC. This encodes CASSQDRGGAWYNEQFF. The chain uses TRBV14 and TRBJ2-1, with 7 positions matching TRBD2. The junction had 9 bases not matched to a gene; V was cut back by 0 bases and J by 4 bases. There are 17 residues in the CDR3. Germline assignment: CDR1 SGHDN and CDR2 FVKESK.